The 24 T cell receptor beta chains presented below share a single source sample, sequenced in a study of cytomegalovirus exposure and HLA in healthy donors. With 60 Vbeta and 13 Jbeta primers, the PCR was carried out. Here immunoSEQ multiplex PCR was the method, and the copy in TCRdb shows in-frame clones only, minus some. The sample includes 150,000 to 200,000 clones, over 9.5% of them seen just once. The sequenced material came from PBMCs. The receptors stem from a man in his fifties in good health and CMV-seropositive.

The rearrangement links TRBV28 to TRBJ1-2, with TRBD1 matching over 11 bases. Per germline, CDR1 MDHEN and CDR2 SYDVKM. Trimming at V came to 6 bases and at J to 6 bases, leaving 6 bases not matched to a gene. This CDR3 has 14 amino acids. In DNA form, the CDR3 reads TGTGCCAGCAGGAATGGACAGGGGGCGAATGGCTACACCTTC. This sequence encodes CASRNGQGANGYTF.

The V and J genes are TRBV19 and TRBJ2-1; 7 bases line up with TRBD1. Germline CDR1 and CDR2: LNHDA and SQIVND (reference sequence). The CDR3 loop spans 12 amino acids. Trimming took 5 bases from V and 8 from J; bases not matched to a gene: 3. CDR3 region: CASSDRVDEQFF. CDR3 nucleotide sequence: TGTGCCAGTAGTGACAGGGTCGATGAGCAGTTCTTC.

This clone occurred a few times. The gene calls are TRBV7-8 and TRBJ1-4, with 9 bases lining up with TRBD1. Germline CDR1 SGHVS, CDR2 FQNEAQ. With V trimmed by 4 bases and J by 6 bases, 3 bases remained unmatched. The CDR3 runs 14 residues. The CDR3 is CASSWDRDYEKLFF. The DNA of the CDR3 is TGTGCCAGCAGCTGGGACAGGGACTATGAAAAACTGTTTTTT.

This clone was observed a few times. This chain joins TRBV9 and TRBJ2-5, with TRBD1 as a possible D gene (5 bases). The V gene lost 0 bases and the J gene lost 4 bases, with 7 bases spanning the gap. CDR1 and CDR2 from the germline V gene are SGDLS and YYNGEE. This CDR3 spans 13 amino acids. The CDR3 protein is CASSVATGETQYF. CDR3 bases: TGTGCCAGCAGCGTAGCAACAGGAGAGACCCAGTACTTC.

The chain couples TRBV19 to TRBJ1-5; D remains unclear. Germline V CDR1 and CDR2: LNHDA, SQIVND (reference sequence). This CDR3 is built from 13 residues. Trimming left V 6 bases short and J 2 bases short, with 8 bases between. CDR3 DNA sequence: TGTGCCAGTAGGGAGGTTGGCAATCAGCCCCAGCATTTT. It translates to CASREVGNQPQHF.

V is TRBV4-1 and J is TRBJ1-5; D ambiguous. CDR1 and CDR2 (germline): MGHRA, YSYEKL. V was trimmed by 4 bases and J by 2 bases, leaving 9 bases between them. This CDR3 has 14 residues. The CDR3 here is CASSPSPGNQPQHF. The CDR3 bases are TGCGCCAGCAGCCCTTCCCCGGGCAATCAGCCCCAGCATTTT.

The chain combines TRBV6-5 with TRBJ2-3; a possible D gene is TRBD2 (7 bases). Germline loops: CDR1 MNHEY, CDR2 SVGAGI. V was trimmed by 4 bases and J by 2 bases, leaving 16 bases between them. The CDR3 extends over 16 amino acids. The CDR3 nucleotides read TGTGCCAGCAGTTTCCTCGGGGGGCCTAACACAGATACGCAGTATTTT. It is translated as CASSFLGGPNTDTQYF.

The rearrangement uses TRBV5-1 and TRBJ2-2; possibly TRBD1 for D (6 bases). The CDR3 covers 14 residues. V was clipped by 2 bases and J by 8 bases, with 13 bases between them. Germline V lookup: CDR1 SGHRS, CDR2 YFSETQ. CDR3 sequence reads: CASSFVQGGGELFF. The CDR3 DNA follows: TGCGCCAGCAGCTTTGTACAGGGTGGTGGGGAGCTGTTTTTT.

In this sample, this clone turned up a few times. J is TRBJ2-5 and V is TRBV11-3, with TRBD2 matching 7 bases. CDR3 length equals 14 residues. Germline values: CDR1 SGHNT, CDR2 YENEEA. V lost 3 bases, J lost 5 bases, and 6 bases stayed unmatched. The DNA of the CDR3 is TGTGCCAGCAGCTTCGGGGGGTCGGACGAGACCCAGTACTTC. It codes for CASSFGGSDETQYF. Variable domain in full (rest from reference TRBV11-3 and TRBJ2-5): EAGVVQSPRYKIIEKKQPVAFWCNPISGHNTLYWYLQNLGQGPELLIRYENEEAVDDSQLPKDRFSAERLKGVDSTLKIQPAELGDSAVYLCASSFGGSDETQYFGPGTRLLVL.

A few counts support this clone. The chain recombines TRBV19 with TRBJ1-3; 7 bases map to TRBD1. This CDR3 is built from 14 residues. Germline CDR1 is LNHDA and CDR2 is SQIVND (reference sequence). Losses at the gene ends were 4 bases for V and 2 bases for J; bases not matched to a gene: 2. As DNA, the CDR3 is TGTGCCAGTAGTACGACAGGGACTGGAAACACCATATATTTT. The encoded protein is CASSTTGTGNTIYF.

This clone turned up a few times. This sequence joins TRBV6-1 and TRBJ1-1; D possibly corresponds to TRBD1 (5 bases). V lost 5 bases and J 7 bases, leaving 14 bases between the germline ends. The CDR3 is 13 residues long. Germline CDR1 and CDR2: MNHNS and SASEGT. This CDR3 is CASSQIRGGEAFF. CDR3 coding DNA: TGTGCCAGCAGTCAAATACGGGGGGGTGAAGCTTTCTTT.

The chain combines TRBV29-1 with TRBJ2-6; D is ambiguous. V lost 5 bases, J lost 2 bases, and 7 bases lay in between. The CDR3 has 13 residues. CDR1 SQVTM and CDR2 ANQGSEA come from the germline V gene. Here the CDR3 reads CSVQVTGANVLTF. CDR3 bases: TGCAGCGTTCAGGTTACTGGGGCCAACGTCCTGACTTTC.

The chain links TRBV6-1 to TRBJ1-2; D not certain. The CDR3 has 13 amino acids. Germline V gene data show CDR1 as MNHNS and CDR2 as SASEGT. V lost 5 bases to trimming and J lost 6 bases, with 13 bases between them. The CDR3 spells CASSYSADNGYTF. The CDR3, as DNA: TGTGCCAGCAGTTATTCGGCGGATAATGGCTACACCTTC.

CDR3 sequence (DNA): TGCAGCGCCTCTGGACAGGGAGGCTATGGCTACACCTTC. It is translated as CSASGQGGYGYTF. V and J are TRBV29-1 and TRBJ1-2, with 8 bases aligning to TRBD1. CDR3 size: 13 residues. V was pared by 7 bases and J by 4 bases, with 8 bases of the junction left unmatched. The germline V gene has CDR1 SQVTM and CDR2 ANQGSEA.

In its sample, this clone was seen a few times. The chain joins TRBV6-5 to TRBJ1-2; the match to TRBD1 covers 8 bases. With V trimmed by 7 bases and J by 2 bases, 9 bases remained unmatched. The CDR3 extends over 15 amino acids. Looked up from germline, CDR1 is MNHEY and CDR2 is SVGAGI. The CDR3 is CASTSQGGRNYGYTF. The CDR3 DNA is TGTGCCAGCACCTCACAGGGGGGTAGGAACTATGGCTACACCTTC.

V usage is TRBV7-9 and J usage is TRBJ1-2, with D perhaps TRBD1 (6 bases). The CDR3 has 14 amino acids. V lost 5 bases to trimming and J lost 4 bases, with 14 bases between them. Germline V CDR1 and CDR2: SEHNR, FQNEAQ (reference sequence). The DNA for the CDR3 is TGTGCCAGCAGCCTGGACACCAGGGGCTATGGCTACACCTTC. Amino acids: CASSLDTRGYGYTF.

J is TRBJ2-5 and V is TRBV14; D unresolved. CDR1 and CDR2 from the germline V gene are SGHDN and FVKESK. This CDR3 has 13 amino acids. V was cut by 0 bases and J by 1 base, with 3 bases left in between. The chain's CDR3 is CASSQDLQETQYF. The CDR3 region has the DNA TGTGCCAGCAGCCAAGATCTCCAAGAGACCCAGTACTTC.

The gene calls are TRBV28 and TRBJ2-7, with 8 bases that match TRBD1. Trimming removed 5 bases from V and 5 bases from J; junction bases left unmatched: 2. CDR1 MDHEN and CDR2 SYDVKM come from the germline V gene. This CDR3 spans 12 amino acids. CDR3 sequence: CASSLTGDEQYF. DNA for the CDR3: TGTGCCAGCAGTCTGACAGGGGACGAGCAGTACTTC.

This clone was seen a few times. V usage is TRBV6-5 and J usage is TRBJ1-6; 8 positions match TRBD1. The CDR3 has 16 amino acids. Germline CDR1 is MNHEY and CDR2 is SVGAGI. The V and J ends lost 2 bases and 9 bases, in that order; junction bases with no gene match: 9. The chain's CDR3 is CASSYRAGGSGSPLHF. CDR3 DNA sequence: TGTGCCAGCAGTTACAGGGCAGGGGGCTCTGGTTCACCCCTCCACTTT.

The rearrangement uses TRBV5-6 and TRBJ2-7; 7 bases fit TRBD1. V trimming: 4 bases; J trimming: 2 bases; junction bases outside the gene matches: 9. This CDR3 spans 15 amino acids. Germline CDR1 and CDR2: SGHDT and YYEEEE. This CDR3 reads CASSGRTGTAYEQYF. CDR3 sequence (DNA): TGTGCCAGCAGCGGAAGGACAGGTACAGCCTACGAGCAGTACTTC.

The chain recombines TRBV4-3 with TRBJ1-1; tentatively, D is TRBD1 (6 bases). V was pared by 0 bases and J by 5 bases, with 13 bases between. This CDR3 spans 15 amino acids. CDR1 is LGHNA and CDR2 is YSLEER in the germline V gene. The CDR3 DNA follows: TGCGCCAGCAGCCAAGATTTCACAGGGAGTACTGAAGCTTTCTTT. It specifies CASSQDFTGSTEAFF.

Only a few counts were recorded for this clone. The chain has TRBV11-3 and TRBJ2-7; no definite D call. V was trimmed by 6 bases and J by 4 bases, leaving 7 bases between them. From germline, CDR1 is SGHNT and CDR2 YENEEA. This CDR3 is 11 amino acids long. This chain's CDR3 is CASRRLYEQYF. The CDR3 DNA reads TGTGCCAGCAGGCGTCTTTACGAGCAGTACTTC. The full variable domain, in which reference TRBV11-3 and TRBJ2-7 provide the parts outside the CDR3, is EAGVVQSPRYKIIEKKQPVAFWCNPISGHNTLYWYLQNLGQGPELLIRYENEEAVDDSQLPKDRFSAERLKGVDSTLKIQPAELGDSAVYLCASRRLYEQYFGPGTRLTVT.

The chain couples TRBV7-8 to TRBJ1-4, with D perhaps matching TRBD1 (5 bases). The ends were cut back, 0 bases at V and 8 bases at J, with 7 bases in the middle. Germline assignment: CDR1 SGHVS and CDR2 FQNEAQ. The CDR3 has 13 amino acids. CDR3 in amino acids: CASSLAGGEKLFF. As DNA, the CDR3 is TGTGCCAGCAGCTTAGCGGGGGGGGAAAAACTGTTTTTT.

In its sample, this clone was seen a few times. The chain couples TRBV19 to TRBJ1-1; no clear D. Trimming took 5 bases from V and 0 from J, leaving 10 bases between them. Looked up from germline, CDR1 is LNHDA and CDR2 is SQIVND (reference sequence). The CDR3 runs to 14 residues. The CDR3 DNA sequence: TGTGCCAGTAGTCTGCAGGTGGTGAACACTGAAGCTTTCTTT. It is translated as CASSLQVVNTEAFF.